The T cell receptor (beta chain) described here comes from a study of blood T cell repertoires in COVID-19. Whole-study context: Some COVID-19 samples were acute and others convalescent; all came from the United States, Italy and Spain. T cells, B-cell-depleted T cells, or PBMCs provided the cDNA or gDNA that served as material.

This clone came up a few times. Looked up from germline, CDR1 is SEHNR and CDR2 is FQNEAQ (reference sequence). The CDR3 is 13 residues long. The ends were cut back, 7 bases at V and 8 bases at J, with 17 bases in the middle. Per the authors' pipeline: Amplification with reference gene primers provided the estimates of nucleated cell counts. Profiled with immunoSEQ multiplex PCR; TCRdb holds only in-frame clones, not every one. The DNA gave D and trimming, while V, J and clone size come from that table. There are 45,000 or so clones in the sample; approximately 80% occur only once, and 19% lies in the top ten.

The sequence came from a man aged 70-80 years with acute or convalescent COVID-19. Sequenced sample: peripheral blood. This rearrangement joins TRBV7-9 to TRBJ1-2; perhaps TRBD1 as D (5 bases). The CDR3 bases are TGTGCCAGCATGCTGGACACCGCTAGGGGCTACACCTTC. Translation: CASMLDTARGYTF.